These 17 T cell receptor beta chains originate from one sample sequenced in a study of T-cell reconstitution after alpha-beta-depleted transplantation in children. As it was prepared, the TCRbeta library received unique molecular identifiers. TCRdb reanalysed the PCR reads using MiXCR and keeps one entry per CDR3 protein. This sample has a few hundred thousand distinct CDR3 sequences, with approximately 12% found just once. Sequenced here: PBMCs from the stem cell graft donor, sampled from the stem cell graft. These receptors were obtained from a human donor who donated a stem cell graft to a child with combined immunodeficiency.

This clonotype was picked up a small number of times. The chain carries TRBV4-3 and TRBJ2-7; 7 nucleotides line up with TRBD1. The V and J ends lost 0 bases and 4 bases, in that order; junction bases with no gene match: 6. The CDR3 spans 15 residues. Germline CDR1 is LGHNA and CDR2 is YSLEER. This CDR3 is CASSQDTGQEYEQYF. DNA for the CDR3: TGCGCCAGCAGCCAAGATACCGGACAGGAATACGAGCAGTACTTC.

This clonotype has more than one count but fewer than ten. CDR3 DNA sequence: TGTGCCATCAGTGAGTCAGGTGGGGGAGTCACAGATACGCAGTATTTT. Protein product: CAISESGGGVTDTQYF. The chain joins TRBV10-3 to TRBJ2-3; D possibly uses TRBD1 or TRBD2 (5 bases each). Germline V gives CDR1 ENHRY, CDR2 SYGVKD. Trimming removed 0 bases from V and 2 bases from J, with 12 bases in between. There are 16 residues in the CDR3.

This chain joins TRBV7-3 and TRBJ1-1; D is uncertain. The V end was cut by 3 bases, the J end by 0 bases, with 8 bases between. This CDR3 comprises 14 residues. CDR1 and CDR2 from the germline V gene are SGHTA and FQGTGA. This CDR3 is CASSLGTMNTEAFF. For the CDR3, the DNA is TGTGCCAGCAGCTTGGGCACCATGAACACTGAAGCTTTCTTT.

This clonotype was seen only a few times. The CDR3 loop reads CASSLYRGSEKLFF. In nucleotides, the CDR3 is TGTGCCAGCAGTTTATACAGGGGGAGTGAAAAACTGTTTTTT. This chain connects TRBV12-3 or TRBV12-4 to TRBJ1-4; 8 nucleotides line up with TRBD1. The junction had 3 bases not matched to a gene; V was cut back by 2 bases and J by 7 bases. CDR3 size: 14 residues.

The chain combines TRBV12-3 or TRBV12-4 with TRBJ1-1, with D possibly being TRBD1 (5 bases). Deletions cut 0 bases from V and 7 bases from J, with 12 bases between. The CDR3 is 14 residues long. The CDR3 bases are TGTGCCAGCAGTTTAGCCTCAGGGCTGTTTGAAGCTTTCTTT. Residues: CASSLASGLFEAFF.

In its sample, this clonotype was seen many times. V usage is TRBV5-6 and J usage is TRBJ2-7, with a tentative D call TRBD1 (5 bases). CDR1 SGHDT and CDR2 YYEEEE come from the germline V gene. The CDR3 spans 14 residues. V lost 1 base and J 4 bases, leaving 12 bases between the germline ends. The CDR3 DNA is TGTGCCAGCAGCTTGCAGGGCGCGATTTACGAGCAGTACTTC. Encoded protein: CASSLQGAIYEQYF.

V usage is TRBV7-2 and J usage is TRBJ2-1, with TRBD2 matching 16 bases. CDR3 length: 16 amino acids. With V trimmed by 5 bases and J by 10 bases, 8 bases remained unmatched. The V gene's germline CDR1 is SGHTA and CDR2 FQGNSA. CDR3 loop: CASSQGLAGGEDEQFF. CDR3 nucleotide sequence: TGTGCCAGCAGCCAGGGACTAGCGGGGGGGGAGGACGAGCAGTTCTTC.

The rearrangement joins TRBV4-3 to TRBJ1-5; D unclear. Germline lookup yields CDR1 LGHNA and CDR2 YSLEER. Trimming stripped 1 base from V and 2 bases from J, with 15 bases between. The CDR3 contains 17 residues. For the CDR3, the DNA is TGCGCCAGCAGCCAAGGACACGTCCTAGCAGGCAATCAGCCCCAGCATTTT. It encodes CASSQGHVLAGNQPQHF.

Ten or more counts support this clonotype. The chain employs TRBV29-1 and TRBJ2-5; D is possibly TRBD2 (5 bases). CDR1 and CDR2 (germline): SQVTM, ANQGSEA. V was pared by 5 bases and J by 5 bases, with 12 bases between. The CDR3 contains 12 residues. The CDR3 loop is CSVYGGSETQYF. DNA of the CDR3: TGCAGCGTTTATGGCGGGTCCGAGACCCAGTACTTC.

The rearrangement joins TRBV9 to TRBJ2-3; 12 nucleotides line up with TRBD2. This CDR3 spans 20 amino acids. Per germline, CDR1 SGDLS and CDR2 YYNGEE. The V segment lost 1 base and the J segment 2 bases; nucleotides outside the gene matches: 14. The CDR3 region has the DNA TGTGCCAGCAGCGTACATCCGAGGGCTAGCGGGAGGGGGACCACAGATACGCAGTATTTT. This encodes CASSVHPRASGRGTTDTQYF.

J is TRBJ1-4 and V is TRBV5-1; no definite D call. Germline values: CDR1 SGHRS, CDR2 YFSETQ. This CDR3 is built from 16 residues. V was cut by 1 base and J by 0 bases, with 10 bases left in between. The DNA of the CDR3 is TGCGCCAGCAGCTTGAAATGGCAAGCAACTAATGAAAAACTGTTTTTT. Amino acid sequence: CASSLKWQATNEKLFF.

The DNA for the CDR3 is TGTGCCATCAGGGGGGCTAGCGGGAGTTCAGAGACCCAGTACTTC. Translated, it gives CAIRGASGSSETQYF. The rearrangement links TRBV10-3 to TRBJ2-5, with 10 bases identical to TRBD2. CDR1 ENHRY and CDR2 SYGVKD come from the germline V gene. This CDR3 is 15 amino acids long. The trim removed 6 bases at V and 4 bases at J, leaving 8 bases unmatched.

The chain has TRBV6-5 and TRBJ2-1, with a tentative D call TRBD2 (6 bases). Germline V CDR1 and CDR2: MNHEY, SVGAGI. Trimming pared 4 bases from V and 12 bases from J, leaving 22 bases between. The CDR3 is made up of 15 amino acids. CDR3 residues: CASSSVAGSVRGQFF. The CDR3 bases are TGTGCCAGCAGTTCTGTCGCGGGATCCGTACGGGGGCAGTTCTTC.

In its sample, this clonotype was seen many times. The V call is TRBV5-1, the J call TRBJ2-3; 14 nucleotides agree with TRBD2. The CDR3 runs to 18 residues. The V gene's germline CDR1 is SGHRS and CDR2 YFSETQ. V lost 1 base to trimming and J lost 0 bases; unmatched junction nucleotides: 4. CDR3 in DNA: TGCGCCAGCAGCTTGAGGACTAGCGGGGGGTCAAGCACAGATACGCAGTATTTT. Its protein product is CASSLRTSGGSSTDTQYF.

This clonotype occurred many times. The chain joins TRBV6-5 to TRBJ2-7, with a weak D call TRBD2 (5 bases). CDR3 length: 14 residues. CDR1 is MNHEY and CDR2 is SVGAGI in the germline V gene. V was clipped by 2 bases and J by 2 bases, with 10 bases between them. The CDR3: CASSYQAEPYEQYF. The CDR3 DNA sequence: TGTGCCAGCAGTTACCAAGCGGAGCCCTACGAGCAGTACTTC.

The table lists this clonotype with a few counts. The chain links TRBV5-6 to TRBJ1-1, with D possibly TRBD1 on 5 matching bases. Germline V gives CDR1 SGHDT, CDR2 YYEEEE. The CDR3 is 15 amino acids. V was pared by 0 bases and J by 3 bases, with 12 bases between. DNA for the CDR3: TGTGCCAGCAGCTTGGATGGAGGACAATACACTGAAGCTTTCTTT. Its translation is CASSLDGGQYTEAFF.

This clonotype was counted only a few times. V is TRBV12-3 or TRBV12-4 and J is TRBJ2-2; the match to TRBD2 covers 12 bases. The CDR3 runs 19 residues. Trimming at V came to 5 bases and at J to 0 bases, leaving 10 bases not matched to a gene. The CDR3 nucleotides read TGTGCCAGCAGTCCCGTCGGGACTAGCGGGCGCGCGAACACCGGGGAGCTGTTTTTT. Translating gives CASSPVGTSGRANTGELFF.